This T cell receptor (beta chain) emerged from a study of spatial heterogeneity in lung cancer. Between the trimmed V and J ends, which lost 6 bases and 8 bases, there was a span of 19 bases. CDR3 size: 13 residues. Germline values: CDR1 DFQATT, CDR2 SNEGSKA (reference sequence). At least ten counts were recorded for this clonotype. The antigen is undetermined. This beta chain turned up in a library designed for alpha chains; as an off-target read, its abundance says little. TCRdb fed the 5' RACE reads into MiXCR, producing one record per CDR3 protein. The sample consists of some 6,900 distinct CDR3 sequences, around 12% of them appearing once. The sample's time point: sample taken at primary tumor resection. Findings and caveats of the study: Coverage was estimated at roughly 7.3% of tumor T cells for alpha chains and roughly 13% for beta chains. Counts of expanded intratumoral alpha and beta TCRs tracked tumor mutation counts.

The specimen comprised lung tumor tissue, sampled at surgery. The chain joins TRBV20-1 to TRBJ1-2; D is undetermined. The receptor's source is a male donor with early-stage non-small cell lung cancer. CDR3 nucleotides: TGCAGTGCCGCGAAAGAGTCTTTCGGGGGCTACACCTTC. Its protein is CSAAKESFGGYTF.